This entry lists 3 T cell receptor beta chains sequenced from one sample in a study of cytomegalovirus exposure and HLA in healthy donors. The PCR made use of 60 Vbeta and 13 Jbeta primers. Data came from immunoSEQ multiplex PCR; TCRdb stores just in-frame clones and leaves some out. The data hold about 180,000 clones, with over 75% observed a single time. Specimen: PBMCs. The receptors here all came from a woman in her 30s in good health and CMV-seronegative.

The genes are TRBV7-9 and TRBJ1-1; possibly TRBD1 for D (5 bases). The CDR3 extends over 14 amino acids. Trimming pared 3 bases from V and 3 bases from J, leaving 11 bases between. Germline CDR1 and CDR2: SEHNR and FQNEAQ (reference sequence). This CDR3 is CASSFGQSYTEAFF. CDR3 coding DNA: TGTGCCAGCAGCTTTGGACAATCTTACACTGAAGCTTTCTTT.

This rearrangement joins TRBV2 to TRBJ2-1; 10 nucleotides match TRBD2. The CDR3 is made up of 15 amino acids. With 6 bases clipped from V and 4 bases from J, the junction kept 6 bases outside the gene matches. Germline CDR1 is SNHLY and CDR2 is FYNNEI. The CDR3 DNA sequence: TGTGCCAGCAGAGAGGGACTAGCGAGTTACAATGAGCAGTTCTTC. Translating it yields CASREGLASYNEQFF.

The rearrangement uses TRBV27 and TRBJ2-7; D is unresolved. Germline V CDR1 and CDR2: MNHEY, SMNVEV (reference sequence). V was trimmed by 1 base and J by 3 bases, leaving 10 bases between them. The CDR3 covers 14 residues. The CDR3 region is CASSLWFEDYEQYF. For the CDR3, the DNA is TGTGCCAGCAGTTTATGGTTCGAGGACTACGAGCAGTACTTC.